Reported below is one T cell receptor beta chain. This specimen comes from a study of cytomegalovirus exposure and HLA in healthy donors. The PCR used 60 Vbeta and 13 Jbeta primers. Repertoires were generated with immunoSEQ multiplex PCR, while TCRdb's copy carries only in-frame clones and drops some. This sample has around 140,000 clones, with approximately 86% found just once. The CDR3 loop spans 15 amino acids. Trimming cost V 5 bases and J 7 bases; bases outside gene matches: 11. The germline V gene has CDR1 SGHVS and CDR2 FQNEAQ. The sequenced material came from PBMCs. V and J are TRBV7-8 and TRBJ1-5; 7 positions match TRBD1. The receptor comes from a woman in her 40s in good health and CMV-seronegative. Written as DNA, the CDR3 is TGTGCCAGCAGCGCCGTAGCAGGGGGTTCGCAGCCCCAGCATTTT. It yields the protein CASSAVAGGSQPQHF.